The 15 T cell receptor beta chains below all came from one sample that was sequenced in a study of T cell changes during pregnancy in multiple sclerosis. TCRdb keeps only in-frame clones here, not all; method: immunoSEQ multiplex PCR. The sample has 90,000 to 100,000 clones; just under 95% are singletons. Sample: peripheral blood, taken in the first trimester of pregnancy. All receptors derive from a female donor with multiple sclerosis, enrolled in a pregnancy study.

This clone appeared once. CDR3 in amino acids: CASSIGIYSYEQYF. The CDR3 coding sequence is TGTGCCAGCAGCATTGGCATATACTCCTACGAGCAGTACTTC. The chain uses TRBV7-9 and TRBJ2-7; no reliable D call. V was shortened by 5 bases and J by 0 bases, with 11 bases between the two germline ends. The CDR3 extends over 14 amino acids. Looked up from germline, CDR1 is SEHNR and CDR2 is FQNEAQ (reference sequence). Together with reference TRBV7-9 and TRBJ2-7, the CDR3 gives the full variable domain: DTGVSQNPRHKITKRGQNVTFRCDPISEHNRLYWYRQTLGQGPEFLTYFQNEAQLEKSRLLSDRFSAERPKGSFSTLEIQRTEQGDSAMYLCASSIGIYSYEQYFGPGTRLTVT.

The V and J genes are TRBV21-1 and TRBJ2-7; the table assigns TRBD2, which was not confirmed against the DNA. TRBV21-1 is tagged as a pseudogene. CDR3 length equals 16 residues. CDR3 loop: CASSKSRGRRPYEQYF. The CDR3 DNA follows: TGTGCCAGCAGCAAATCGAGAGGTCGGCGTCCCTACGAGCAGTACTTC.

The chain carries TRBV7-6 and TRBJ1-3; D perhaps matches TRBD1 (5 bases). The CDR3 extends over 15 amino acids. CDR1 is SGHVS and CDR2 is FNYEAQ in the germline V gene. V was clipped by 5 bases and J by 0 bases, with 11 bases between them. In DNA, the CDR3 is TGTGCCAGCAGCGCAAGACAGAGCTCTGGAAACACCATATATTTT. Its protein is CASSARQSSGNTIYF.

The chain employs TRBV9 and TRBJ2-1; tentatively, D is TRBD1 (6 bases). V was shortened by 0 bases and J by 0 bases, with 13 bases between the two germline ends. The germline CDR1 and CDR2 sequences are SGDLS and YYNGEE. The CDR3 totals 17 residues. This chain's CDR3 is CASSVAGGQSSYNEQFF. The DNA for the CDR3 is TGTGCCAGCAGCGTAGCTGGAGGACAGAGCTCCTACAATGAGCAGTTCTTC.

The chain has TRBV7-2 and TRBJ2-7; D gene unclear. V lost 2 bases and J lost 2, with 13 bases in between. CDR3 size: 15 residues. The V gene's germline CDR1 is SGHTA and CDR2 FQGNSA. Here the CDR3 DNA reads TGTGCCAGCAGCTTATTTACCAGGTACACCTACGAGCAGTACTTC. This translates into CASSLFTRYTYEQYF.

The chain carries TRBV2 and TRBJ1-2; no clear D gene. V was pared by 6 bases and J by 5 bases, with 13 bases between. Germline lookup yields CDR1 SNHLY and CDR2 FYNNEI. The CDR3 loop spans 13 amino acids. DNA of the CDR3: TGTGCCAGCAGGGTTGGGCAGGATTATGGCTACACCTTC. Its translation is CASRVGQDYGYTF.

The CDR3 bases are TGTGCCATCAATTCGGCAGGGGAGACTAATTCACCCCTCCACTTT. This sequence encodes CAINSAGETNSPLHF. The rearrangement links TRBV10-3 to TRBJ1-6; D is perhaps TRBD1 (6 bases). This CDR3 region has 15 residues. Trimming shortened V by 7 bases and J by 6 bases, and 16 bases separated the two germline ends. CDR1 is ENHRY and CDR2 is SYGVKD in the germline V gene.

V usage is TRBV5-5 and J usage is TRBJ2-1, with TRBD1 matching over 8 bases. Germline V gene data show CDR1 as SGHKS and CDR2 as YYEKEE (reference sequence). V shed 4 bases, J shed 9 bases, and the junction held 6 bases outside the gene matches. The length of the CDR3 is 13 residues. The CDR3 nucleotides read TGTGCCAGCAGCAGGACAGGGTTCGGTGAGCAGTTCTTC. Encoded protein: CASSRTGFGEQFF.

The V gene is TRBV13, the J gene TRBJ1-3, with 8 nucleotides matching TRBD1. The CDR3 has 16 amino acids. The trim removed 2 bases at V and 4 bases at J, leaving 7 bases unmatched. Germline CDR1 reads PRHDT; CDR2 reads FYEKMQ (reference sequence). CDR3 nucleotide sequence: TGTGCCAGCAGCTTACCAGGGGGCGCGGTGGGAAACACCATATATTTT. It codes for CASSLPGGAVGNTIYF. The full variable domain, its missing parts supplied by reference TRBV13 and TRBJ1-3, is AAGVIQSPRHLIKEKRETATLKCYPIPRHDTVYWYQQGPGQDPQFLISFYEKMQSDKGSIPDRFSAQQFSDYHSELNMSSLELGDSALYFCASSLPGGAVGNTIYFGEGSWLTVV.

The chain carries TRBV5-1 and TRBJ1-4, with D possibly being TRBD1 (5 bases). Trimming shortened V by 0 bases and J by 7 bases, and 10 bases separated the two germline ends. In germline, CDR1 is SGHRS, CDR2 YFSETQ. The CDR3 runs to 14 residues. This chain's CDR3 is CASSLGREAEKLFF. The CDR3 DNA follows: TGCGCCAGCAGCTTGGGCAGGGAGGCTGAAAAACTGTTTTTT.

V is TRBV30 and J is TRBJ2-2; 12 positions agree with TRBD2. CDR3 length: 18 amino acids. Germline V CDR1 and CDR2: GTSNPN, SVGIG (reference sequence). The ends lost 0 bases at V and 3 bases at J; junction bases unmatched: 8. For the CDR3, the DNA is TGTGCCTGGAGTGTAGGTTCTAGCGGGGGGGCCTACACCGGGGAGCTGTTTTTT. This sequence encodes CAWSVGSSGGAYTGELFF. The complete variable domain, with remaining parts taken from reference TRBV30 and TRBJ2-2, reads SQTIHQWPATLVQPVGSPLSLECTVEGTSNPNLYWYRQAAGRGLQLLFYSVGIGQISSEVPQNLSASRPQDRQFILSSKKLLLSDSGFYLCAWSVGSSGGAYTGELFFGEGSRLTVL.

V and J are TRBV2 and TRBJ1-2; D is uncertain. The V and J ends lost 11 bases and 5 bases respectively, with 9 bases between them. The CDR3 has 10 residues. CDR1 is SNHLY and CDR2 is FYNNEI in the germline V gene. CDR3 sequence: CAEGGYGYTF. CDR3 bases: TGTGCCGAGGGAGGATATGGCTACACCTTC.

The genes are TRBV13 and TRBJ1-2, with D possibly matching TRBD1 (6 bases). The CDR3 is made up of 14 amino acids. Germline CDR1 is PRHDT and CDR2 is FYEKMQ (reference sequence). V was trimmed by 7 bases and J by 0 bases, leaving 12 bases between them. The CDR3 DNA reads as TGTGCCAGCACCTCTGGACAGACTAACTATGGCTACACCTTC. Translated: CASTSGQTNYGYTF.

This rearrangement joins TRBV5-6 to TRBJ2-7; TRBD1 is a possible D gene (6 bases). The V end lost 3 bases, the J end lost 1 base, and 11 bases lay between the germline ends. Germline V lookup: CDR1 SGHDT, CDR2 YYEEEE. CDR3 length: 14 amino acids. This CDR3 is CASSYGTFSYEQYF. CDR3 DNA: TGTGCCAGCAGCTACGGGACATTTTCCTACGAGCAGTACTTC.

The CDR3 spells CASSEELQETQYF. The CDR3 DNA is TGCGCCAGCAGTGAGGAGCTCCAAGAGACCCAGTACTTC. The V and J genes are TRBV10-2 and TRBJ2-5; D is ambiguous. CDR1 and CDR2 (germline): WSHSY, SAAADI. The CDR3 consists of 13 residues. The V end was cut by 2 bases, the J end by 1 base, with 5 bases between.